This T cell receptor (beta chain) was profiled in a study of identifying expanded T cells in peripheral blood. Trimming left V 3 bases short and J 12 bases short, with 18 bases between. Germline CDR1 reads SGHTA; CDR2 reads FQGNSA. This CDR3 is 14 amino acids long. Profiled with immunoSEQ multiplex PCR; TCRdb holds only in-frame clones, not every one. Among some 130,000 clones listed, 70% to 90% were seen once. On this clone itself: The antigen is unknown.

Overall study findings and caveats: Technical replicates showed about 1.2 changed clones; approximately 2 weeks about 16; four weeks 19.

The TCR sequence derives from a person aged 18 to 69 in good health. The sequenced material came from blood. This sequence joins TRBV7-2 and TRBJ2-1; TRBD2 might be the D (6 bases). The CDR3 DNA is TGTGCCAGCAGCTTCCTAGCGAGGTCAGGGTTGCAGTTCTTC. Translated, it gives CASSFLARSGLQFF.